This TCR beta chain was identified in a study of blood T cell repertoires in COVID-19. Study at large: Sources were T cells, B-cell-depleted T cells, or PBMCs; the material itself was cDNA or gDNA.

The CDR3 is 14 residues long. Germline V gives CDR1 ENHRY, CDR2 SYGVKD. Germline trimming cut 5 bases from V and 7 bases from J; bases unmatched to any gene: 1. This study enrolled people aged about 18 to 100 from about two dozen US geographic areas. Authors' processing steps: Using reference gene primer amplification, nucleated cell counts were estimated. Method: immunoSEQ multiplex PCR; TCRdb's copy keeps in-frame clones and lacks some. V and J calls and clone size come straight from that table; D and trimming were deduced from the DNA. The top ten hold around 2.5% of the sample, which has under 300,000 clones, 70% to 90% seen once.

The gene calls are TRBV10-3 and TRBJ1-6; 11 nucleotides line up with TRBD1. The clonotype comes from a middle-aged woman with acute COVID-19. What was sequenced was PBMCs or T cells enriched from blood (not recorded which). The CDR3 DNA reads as TGTGCCATCAGTCGGGACAGGGGGAATTCACCCCTCCACTTT. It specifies CAISRDRGNSPLHF.